This T cell receptor (beta chain) was obtained from a study of CD8+CD57+ T cells in acquired aplastic anemia. At the level of the study: Sorted CD4+ and CD8+ cells gave a mean 3.2 ug DNA, range roughly 0.18 to 27.4 ug. Healthy CD8+ samples averaged approximately 9.9 million reads.

TCR beta VDJ and CDR3 profiling used genomic DNA as template. TCRdb reanalysed the reads using MiXCR and keeps one entry per CDR3 protein. This sample carries approximately 170,000 distinct CDR3 sequences, about 60% of them seen once, and the ten largest clones take under 60%. This clonotype showed up many times. Its antigen remains unidentified. Per the germline V gene, CDR1 is SEHNR and CDR2 is FQNEAQ (reference sequence). The V end lost 2 bases, the J end lost 1 base, and 8 bases lay between the germline ends. The CDR3 covers 15 residues. Study results and limitations: Common to patients and controls were twenty-nine CD8+ CDR3 sequences. Levels of CD8+ Simpson's diversity were not significantly distinct in patients versus controls.

Sample: sorted CD4+, CD8+, or CD8+CD57+ T cells (not recorded which) from PBMCs. This TCR came from a human donor in good health. The rearrangement uses TRBV7-9 and TRBJ2-2; no clear D. The CDR3: CASSLSIQNTGELFF. CDR3 bases: TGTGCCAGCAGCTTATCCATCCAGAACACCGGGGAGCTGTTTTTT.